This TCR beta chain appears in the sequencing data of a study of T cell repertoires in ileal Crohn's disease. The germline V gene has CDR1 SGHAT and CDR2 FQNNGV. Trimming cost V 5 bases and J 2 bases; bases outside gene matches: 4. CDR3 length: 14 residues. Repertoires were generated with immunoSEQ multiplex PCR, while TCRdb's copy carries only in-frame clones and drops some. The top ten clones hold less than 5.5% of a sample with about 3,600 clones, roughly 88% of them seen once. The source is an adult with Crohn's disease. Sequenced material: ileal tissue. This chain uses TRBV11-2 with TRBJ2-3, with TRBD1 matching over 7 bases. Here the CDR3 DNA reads TGTGCCAGCAGCATACAGGGGCACACAGATACGCAGTATTTT. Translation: CASSIQGHTDTQYF.